The 7 T cell receptor beta chains in this list originate from one sample, sequenced in a study of identical twins. A single record per CDR3 protein comes from TCRdb applying MiXCR to the 5' RACE reads. The profile shows about 480,000 distinct CDR3 sequences, 12% to 15% of them singletons. The same sample was also studied in work on yellow fever vaccine responses in identical twins.

Sample: CD4+ T cells sorted from blood. The receptors shown here come from a woman between 18 and 30 years old in good health.

The chain joins TRBV19 to TRBJ2-5; D unclear. Germline-derived CDR1 and CDR2 are LNHDA and SQIVND (reference sequence). The germline V and J ends were trimmed by 3 bases and 0 bases, with 11 bases remaining between them. This CDR3 is 15 amino acids long. The CDR3 loop reads CASSMAVFNQETQYF. The CDR3 nucleotides read TGTGCCAGTAGTATGGCGGTATTCAACCAAGAGACCCAGTACTTC.

The chain joins TRBV27 to TRBJ2-7, with D uncertain. The V and J ends lost 2 bases and 9 bases respectively, with 8 bases between them. Germline lookup yields CDR1 MNHEY and CDR2 SMNVEV (reference sequence). The CDR3 consists of 11 residues. CDR3: CASSLESRQYF. In DNA form, the CDR3 reads TGTGCCAGCAGTTTAGAGAGCCGGCAGTACTTC.

This clonotype has more than one count but fewer than ten. The chain has TRBV20-1 and TRBJ2-1; the D gene is possibly TRBD1 (7 bases). Per germline, CDR1 DFQATT and CDR2 SNEGSKA (reference sequence). This CDR3 spans 14 amino acids. The germline V and J ends were trimmed by 5 bases and 1 base, with 12 bases remaining between them. The CDR3 DNA reads as TGCAGTGCTTCCAGGGGGGATTCCTACAATGAGCAGTTCTTC. As protein: CSASRGDSYNEQFF.

The chain recombines TRBV4-2 with TRBJ1-2; D unclear. This CDR3 has 13 residues. The germline V gene has CDR1 LGHNA and CDR2 YNFKEQ. The V end lost 0 bases, the J end lost 3 bases, and 5 bases lay between the germline ends. The CDR3 DNA follows: TGTGCCAGCAGCCAAGAATGGGACTATGGCTACACCTTC. The encoded protein is CASSQEWDYGYTF.

The V gene is TRBV28, the J gene TRBJ2-1, with TRBD2 identical over 9 bases. The CDR3 covers 15 residues. J gave up 9 bases and V 5 bases, and 11 bases lay outside the gene matches. The V gene's germline CDR1 is MDHEN and CDR2 SYDVKM. The CDR3 DNA sequence: TGTGCCAGCAGTGGGAGCGGGAGGAACTTGGGTGAGCAGTTCTTC. This gives the protein CASSGSGRNLGEQFF. The full variable domain, completed using reference TRBV28 and TRBJ2-1, is DVKVTQSSRYLVKRTGEKVFLECVQDMDHENMFWYRQDPGLGLRLIYFSYDVKMKEKGDIPEGYSVSREKKERFSLILESASTNQTSMYLCASSGSGRNLGEQFFGPGTRLTVL.

The chain links TRBV12-3 or TRBV12-4 to TRBJ2-7; 8 bases match TRBD1. The CDR3 length is 14 residues. V lost 3 bases, J lost 5 bases, and 6 bases stayed unmatched. CDR3: CASSFGQGRDEQYF. CDR3 nucleotides: TGTGCCAGCAGTTTCGGACAGGGACGGGACGAGCAGTACTTC.

The chain has TRBV7-3 and TRBJ2-2; D ambiguous. The CDR3 is 15 residues long. Trimming removed 6 bases from V and 1 base from J, with 12 bases in between. Germline V CDR1 and CDR2: SGHTA, FQGTGA. CDR3 in DNA: TGTGCCAGCAGTCAACTCGGCAGGAACACCGGGGAGCTGTTTTTT. As protein: CASSQLGRNTGELFF. Combining the CDR3 with reference TRBV7-3 and TRBJ2-2 gives the whole variable domain GAGVSQTPSNKVTEKGKYVELRCDPISGHTALYWYRQSLGQGPEFLIYFQGTGAADDSGLPNDRFFAVRPEGSVSTLKIQRTERGDSAVYLCASSQLGRNTGELFFGEGSRLTVL.